These T cell receptor beta chains were read from a single sample in a study of graft-versus-host responses after intestinal transplantation. The method was immunoSEQ multiplex PCR; TCRdb's version includes in-frame clones alone and lacks a portion of them. Among fewer than 150,000 clones, roughly nine tenths were seen once, and the ten largest hold approximately 0.17%. Antigen specificity for these receptors is unknown. The starting material was unstimulated CD4+ T cells sorted from spleen or lymph node cells, obtained before intestinal transplant. Receptor source: a human donor who received an intestinal transplant. The CDR3 runs from the conserved cysteine through the conserved F or W. The D gene is left open where the match is weak. The listing skips clone size in some rows; elsewhere it reads once, few, many or a size class.

j_call clone_size d_call v_call cdr3_nt cdr3_aa
TRBJ1-6 . TRBD1 TRBV4-1 TGCGCCAGCAGCCAATCCCAGGCCGGGACAGGGAGTTCACCCCTCCACTTT CASSQSQAGTGSSPLHF
TRBJ1-2 . TRBD1 TRBV6-5 TGTGCCAGCAGTTACTCGACAGGGGCAAACTATGGCTACACCTTC CASSYSTGANYGYTF
TRBJ2-1 . . TRBV19 TGTGCCAGTAGCAACTCGTGGACCTACAATGAGCAGTTCTTC CASSNSWTYNEQFF
TRBJ1-1 once . TRBV9 TGTGCCAGCAGCGGTATGTCCCTGAACACTGAAGCTTTCTTT CASSGMSLNTEAFF
TRBJ1-1 . . TRBV5-6 TGTGCCAGCAGCTTTTCTAATTTGCCAGGGTCCAACACTGAAGCTTTCTTT CASSFSNLPGSNTEAFF
TRBJ2-1 . . TRBV6-1 TGTGCCAGCAGTGAAGCGAGTTCCCACAATGAGCAGTTCTTC CASSEASSHNEQFF
TRBJ2-5 . . TRBV5-1 TGCGCCAGCAGAGGCGGTGGGGGGCGAGAGACCCAGTACTTC CASRGGGGRETQYF
TRBJ2-3 once . TRBV19 TGTGCCAGTAGCCCAGGGGCAGATACGCAGTATTTT CASSPGADTQYF
TRBJ2-6 . TRBD2 TRBV11-2 TGTGCCAGCAGCCTCGGGAGGAGAGGTGGGGCCAACGTCCTGACTTTC CASSLGRRGGANVLTF
TRBJ2-7 . . TRBV5-1 TGCGCCAGCTTAACGGACAGTCCAGACTACGAGCAGTACTTC CASLTDSPDYEQYF
TRBJ2-5 . . TRBV5-1 TGCGCCAGCAGATATGCCGTACTAGAGGTACAAGAGACCCAGTACTTC CASRYAVLEVQETQYF
TRBJ1-2 . . TRBV2 TGTGCCAGCGGACAAAGGGACTATGGCTACACCTTC CASGQRDYGYTF
TRBJ2-7 . . TRBV5-1 TGCGCCAGCAGCTTGGGACTAGGATCCTACGAGCAGTACTTC CASSLGLGSYEQYF
TRBJ2-6 . . TRBV5-1 TGCGCCTCGACAGTAGGTTTAACTGGGGCCAACGTCCTGACTTTC CASTVGLTGANVLTF
TRBJ1-5 . . TRBV19 TGTGCCAGTAGTACAGGGATTGGGTATAGCAATCAGCCCCAGCATTTT CASSTGIGYSNQPQHF
TRBJ1-1 . . TRBV6-5 TGTGCCAGCAGTTACGGGGGAAGCAGCACTGAAGCTTTCTTT CASSYGGSSTEAFF
TRBJ2-3 . . TRBV5-8 TGTGCCAGCAGCTTGTTCGCTTTCGATACGCAGTATTTT CASSLFAFDTQYF
TRBJ1-5 . . TRBV5-8 TGTGCCAGCAGCTTACACAGCAATCAGCCCCAGCATTTT CASSLHSNQPQHF
TRBJ2-1 . . TRBV7-8 TGTGCCAGCAGCTTAGGGAGTGAGCAGTTCTTC CASSLGSEQFF
TRBJ2-3 . . TRBV10-2 TGCGCCAGCAGGACCTTCTCCACAGATACGCAGTATTTT CASRTFSTDTQYF
TRBJ2-2 . . TRBV7-9 TGTGCCAGCAGCCCGGTGGGGGCCGGGGAGCTGTTTTTT CASSPVGAGELFF
TRBJ1-2 . TRBD1 TRBV9 TGTGCCAGCCCCTCGACAGGGTTAGTCTATGGCTACACCTTC CASPSTGLVYGYTF
TRBJ2-1 . . TRBV21-1 TGTGCCAGCAGCGGATGTCCGCTCAATGAGCAGTTCTTC CASSGCPLNEQFF